This T cell receptor (beta chain) was identified during a study of identical twins. Study-wide results and caveats: Compared with unrelated sharing, twin-shared out-of-frame alpha sequences had more low-probability sequences.

Between the trimmed V and J ends, which lost 8 bases and 6 bases, there was a span of 10 bases. CDR3 length: 12 amino acids. TCRdb ran MiXCR on the 5' RACE reads and lists one entry per CDR3 protein. This sample has some 690,000 distinct CDR3 sequences, with approximately 22% found just once. About this clonotype itself: The antigen remains undetermined.

These data are also associated with another study on T cells expressing NK-cell markers.

V is TRBV12-3 or TRBV12-4 and J is TRBJ1-4; D is possibly TRBD1 (5 bases). The sequenced sample was PBMCs. The source of this sequence is a woman under 30 in good health. The CDR3 sequence is CASRAGDEKLFF. In DNA, the CDR3 is TGTGCCAGCCGGGCGGGGGATGAAAAACTGTTTTTT.